This T cell receptor beta chain was profiled in a study of blood T cell repertoires in COVID-19. The data were produced by immunoSEQ multiplex PCR, yet TCRdb's version contains in-frame clones alone and is incomplete. The sample has 150,000 to 200,000 clones, around nine tenths seen once; the top ten hold 3% to 4%. The CDR3 is 18 residues long. The sample was peripheral blood. This sequence was found in a man between 65 and 79 years old with acute or convalescent COVID-19. The V call is TRBV21-1, the J call TRBJ2-7; the listed D gene, TRBD2, was not tested against the DNA. TRBV21-1 is marked as a pseudogene. The chain's CDR3 is CASSKVSGGPDHFYEQYF. The CDR3 nucleotides read TGTGCCAGCAGCAAAGTTAGTGGAGGGCCCGATCATTTCTACGAGCAGTACTTC.